The 4 T cell receptor beta chains given below trace back to one sample, sequenced in a study of metastatic and nonmetastatic thyroid tumors. Before thyroid surgery, none of the patients had received any treatment. TCRdb re-called the PCR reads via MiXCR. The data show about 20,000 clones, less than 15% seen once. Sequencing used blood. The source of these receptors is a male donor with papillary thyroid cancer or a benign thyroid nodule (not recorded which). Some clones in this sample may be carry-over from other donors' samples.

This clone was seen only a few times. The chain uses TRBV6-2 or TRBV6-3 and TRBJ2-1; TRBD2 might be the D (5 bases). The CDR3 consists of 13 residues. CDR1 is MNHEY, CDR2 SVGEGT, per germline. V was shortened by 2 bases and J by 8 bases, with 10 bases between the two germline ends. In DNA form, the CDR3 reads TGTGCCAGCAGTTACCGGTCCGGGGATGAGCAGTTCTTC. Translating it yields CASSYRSGDEQFF.

V and J are TRBV4-2 and TRBJ2-4; weak D call: TRBD2 (7 bases). V lost 0 bases, J lost 1 base, and 10 bases lay in between. CDR1 and CDR2 from the germline V gene are LGHNA and YNFKEQ. The CDR3 extends over 16 amino acids. The DNA of the CDR3 is TGTGCCAGCAGCCAAGAGTGGGGGGGCGCCAAAAACATTCAGTACTTC. Translated, it gives CASSQEWGGAKNIQYF.

By share of the sample, this clone is medium-sized (0.01 to 0.1%). The V call is TRBV30, the J call TRBJ1-6; D remains unclear. The CDR3 runs to 13 residues. The germline V gene has CDR1 GTSNPN and CDR2 SVGIG (reference sequence). Deletions cut 0 bases from V and 10 bases from J, with 10 bases between. Here the CDR3 reads CAWSVLRESPLHF. The CDR3 nucleotides are TGTGCCTGGAGTGTACTACGGGAGTCACCCCTCCACTTT. The whole variable domain, remainder taken from reference TRBV30 and TRBJ1-6, is SQTIHQWPATLVQPVGSPLSLECTVEGTSNPNLYWYRQAAGRGLQLLFYSVGIGQISSEVPQNLSASRPQDRQFILSSKKLLLSDSGFYLCAWSVLRESPLHFGNGTRLTVT.

This clone is deemed medium-sized. This sequence joins TRBV5-1 and TRBJ2-7; D call uncertain. The CDR3 consists of 14 residues. CDR1 is SGHRS, CDR2 YFSETQ, per germline. Between the trimmed V and J ends, which lost 0 bases and 2 bases, there was a span of 9 bases. The CDR3 nucleotides read TGCGCCAGCAGCTTGGTGGTCTCACCCTACGAGCAGTACTTC. As protein: CASSLVVSPYEQYF.